Following are 8 T cell receptor beta chains from one sample sequenced in a study of blood T cells in healthy people across ages. A second PCR of 7 to 11 cycles used a sample-barcoded 5' primer and a J-beta primer mix. MiXCR was run by TCRdb on the 5' RACE reads, yielding one entry per CDR3 protein. The table records about 580,000 distinct CDR3 sequences, 40% to 55% of them present only once. Sequenced: blood. Receptors were obtained from an elderly man in good health.

The rearrangement uses TRBV9 and TRBJ2-3, with 11 bases identical to TRBD2. Germline trimming cut 0 bases from V and 6 bases from J; bases unmatched to any gene: 6. This CDR3 comprises 16 residues. The germline gives CDR1 SGDLS, CDR2 YYNGEE. In nucleotides, the CDR3 is TGTGCCAGCAGCGTAGGGGCTAGCGGGGGGTGGGATACGCAGTATTTT. Translated: CASSVGASGGWDTQYF. Combining the CDR3 with reference TRBV9 and TRBJ2-3 gives the whole variable domain DSGVTQTPKHLITATGQRVTLRCSPRSGDLSVYWYQQSLDQGLQFLIQYYNGEERAKGNILERFSAQQFPDLHSELNLSSLELGDSALYFCASSVGASGGWDTQYFGPGTRLTVL.

The chain has TRBV7-2 and TRBJ2-1; no definite D call. Germline V CDR1 and CDR2: SGHTA, FQGNSA. V was shortened by 4 bases and J by 12 bases, with 16 bases between the two germline ends. CDR3 length: 13 amino acids. The CDR3 loop reads CASSSLSGIAQFF. The CDR3 DNA reads TGTGCCAGCAGCTCCCTTTCTGGGATCGCGCAGTTCTTC.

V and J are TRBV9 and TRBJ2-7; D unresolved. The CDR3 runs 15 residues. V was cut by 4 bases and J by 0 bases, with 14 bases left in between. Germline CDR1 is SGDLS and CDR2 is YYNGEE. The CDR3 bases are TGTGCCAGCAGCCCCCAATGGCAGAGCTCCTACGAGCAGTACTTC. Protein: CASSPQWQSSYEQYF.

Note on this clonotype: Given a much more abundant clone one base away, this may be a read error. This chain uses TRBV12-3 or TRBV12-4 with TRBJ2-1; TRBD2 aligns across 9 bases. J gave up 5 bases and V 5 bases, and 19 bases lay outside the gene matches. The CDR3 is 19 residues long. The CDR3 DNA reads as TGTGCCAGCAGTCTGAAGACTAGCGGCCTGAACATGGAGGACAATGAGCAGTTCTTC. Its protein is CASSLKTSGLNMEDNEQFF.

This clonotype turned up a few times. V and J are TRBV12-5 and TRBJ2-7; D may be TRBD1 (6 bases). Trimming cost V 9 bases and J 4 bases, with 13 bases left between them. The CDR3 loop spans 12 amino acids. The germline CDR1 and CDR2 sequences are LGHNT and FRNRAP. CDR3 loop: CASRDRLYEQYF. CDR3 bases: TGTGCTAGCCGAGACAGGCTTTACGAGCAGTACTTC. Filled out from reference TRBV12-5 and TRBJ2-7, the complete variable domain reads DARVTQTPRHKVTEMGQEVTMRCQPILGHNTVFWYRQTMMQGLELLAYFRNRAPLDDSGMPKDRFSAEMPDATLATLKIQPSEPRDSAVYFCASRDRLYEQYFGPGTRLTVT.

This clonotype was seen many times. This chain joins TRBV7-2 and TRBJ2-5, with 8 bases lining up with TRBD2. Germline trimming cut 5 bases from V and 5 bases from J; bases unmatched to any gene: 4. The length of the CDR3 is 13 residues. The germline V gene has CDR1 SGHTA and CDR2 FQGNSA. DNA for the CDR3: TGTGCCAGCAGCCTGGCTAGCGGGGAGACCCAGTACTTC. Encoded protein: CASSLASGETQYF.

Only a few counts were recorded for this clonotype. The chain joins TRBV7-2 to TRBJ2-1; either TRBD1 or TRBD2 may fit D (7 bases each). This CDR3 has 15 amino acids. CDR1 and CDR2 (germline): SGHTA, FQGNSA. Deletions cut 1 base from V and 9 bases from J, with 16 bases between. The CDR3 nucleotides are TGTGCCAGCAGCTTAGGCGCAGGGGGGGCCTTTGAGCAGTTCTTC. Amino acids: CASSLGAGGAFEQFF. The whole variable domain, remainder taken from reference TRBV7-2 and TRBJ2-1, is GAGVSQSPSNKVTEKGKDVELRCDPISGHTALYWYRQSLGQGLEFLIYFQGNSAPDKSGLPSDRFSAERTGGSVSTLTIQRTQQEDSAVYLCASSLGAGGAFEQFFGPGTRLTVL.

This chain joins TRBV25-1 and TRBJ2-1; no reliable D call. With 0 bases removed from V and 10 bases from J, the gap between germline ends came to 10 bases. Germline-derived CDR1 and CDR2 are MGHDK and SYGVNS. This CDR3 is built from 13 residues. The CDR3: CASSEYRPSEQFF. As DNA, the CDR3 is TGTGCCAGCAGTGAATACAGGCCCAGCGAGCAGTTCTTC.